The 12 T cell receptor beta chains below come from one sample, sequenced in a study of shared clonotypes between healthy human individuals. Libraries were prepared by immunoSEQ multiplex PCR; TCRdb keeps only in-frame clonotypes and omits some of them. The sample lists roughly 660,000 clones; roughly 88% were seen once. The sample consisted of memory CD8+ T cells from PBMCs. Subset described: CD45RO+ cells pooled with CCR7-negative TemRA cells. These receptors came from a young man in good health. Some clones in this sample may be carry-over from other donors' samples.

The rearrangement joins TRBV13 to TRBJ2-7; TRBD1 agrees at 9 bases. The CDR3 is 14 amino acids. V dropped 3 bases and J dropped 3; count of bases not matched to a gene: 3. The germline V gene has CDR1 PRHDT and CDR2 FYEKMQ (reference sequence). CDR3 coding DNA: TGTGCCAGCAGCTTCCGGACAGGGGACTACGAGCAGTACTTC. Translated: CASSFRTGDYEQYF.

The V call is TRBV28, the J call TRBJ1-1; 10 positions match TRBD1. CDR1 and CDR2 from the germline V gene are MDHEN and SYDVKM. Trimming took 6 bases from V and 4 from J; bases not matched to a gene: 5. The CDR3 has 14 residues. The CDR3 is CASRTGQGTTEAFF. The CDR3 nucleotides are TGTGCCAGCAGGACGGGACAGGGGACCACTGAAGCTTTCTTT.

The chain links TRBV4-1 to TRBJ2-5; 11 nucleotides line up with TRBD1. J lost 7 bases, V lost 1 base, and 8 bases had no gene match. The germline CDR1 and CDR2 sequences are MGHRA and YSYEKL. CDR3 length equals 16 residues. CDR3 protein: CASSQVQDRGLRTQYF. DNA for the CDR3: TGCGCCAGCAGCCAAGTCCAGGACAGGGGGCTACGGACCCAGTACTTC.

The chain recombines TRBV7-7 with TRBJ2-1; 7 bases agree with TRBD2. Germline values: CDR1 SSHAT, CDR2 FNYEAQ (reference sequence). With V trimmed by 5 bases and J by 9 bases, 13 bases remained unmatched. The CDR3 runs to 15 residues. The CDR3 DNA is TGTGCCAGCAGCCCCTTACCGGGAGGCTTAGGTGAGCAGTTCTTC. This encodes CASSPLPGGLGEQFF. The entire variable domain, with the rest obtained from reference TRBV7-7 and TRBJ2-1, is as follows: GAGVSQSPRYKVTKRGQDVTLRCDPISSHATLYWYQQALGQGPEFLTYFNYEAQPDKSGLPSDRFSAERPEGSISTLTIQRTEQRDSAMYRCASSPLPGGLGEQFFGPGTRLTVL.

This clone was counted between two and nine times. This specimen includes other DNA sequences encoding the same CDR3. V usage is TRBV9 and J usage is TRBJ1-4; weak D call: TRBD1 (5 bases). The CDR3 is 15 residues long. Germline CDR1 reads SGDLS; CDR2 reads YYNGEE. The germline V and J ends were trimmed by 0 bases and 0 bases, with 6 bases remaining between them. In DNA form, the CDR3 reads TGTGCCAGCAGCGTAGGGGGGGCAACTAATGAAAAACTGTTTTTT. This codes for CASSVGGATNEKLFF. The full variable domain, completed using reference TRBV9 and TRBJ1-4, is DSGVTQTPKHLITATGQRVTLRCSPRSGDLSVYWYQQSLDQGLQFLIQYYNGEERAKGNILERFSAQQFPDLHSELNLSSLELGDSALYFCASSVGGATNEKLFFGSGTQLSVL.

This sequence joins TRBV6-5 and TRBJ1-1; the D gene is possibly TRBD1 (5 bases). The ends were cut back, 6 bases at V and 0 bases at J, with 14 bases in the middle. Germline values: CDR1 MNHEY, CDR2 SVGAGI. This CDR3 is built from 15 residues. The CDR3 spells CASSRRGEVNTEAFF. DNA of the CDR3: TGTGCCAGCAGCCGGCGAGGGGAGGTGAACACTGAAGCTTTCTTT.

The rearrangement uses TRBV2 and TRBJ2-7, with D perhaps TRBD2 (6 bases). The germline V and J ends were trimmed by 6 bases and 0 bases, with 12 bases remaining between them. CDR1 SNHLY and CDR2 FYNNEI come from the germline V gene. The CDR3 is made up of 14 amino acids. The CDR3 reads CASRERTTSYEQYF. As DNA, the CDR3 is TGTGCCAGCAGGGAGAGGACTACCTCCTACGAGCAGTACTTC.

The chain has TRBV27 and TRBJ2-7, with no clear D. Germline lookup yields CDR1 MNHEY and CDR2 SMNVEV (reference sequence). The V and J ends lost 4 bases and 5 bases respectively, with 9 bases between them. CDR3 size: 12 residues. CDR3: CASSSPSNEQYF. DNA for the CDR3: TGTGCCAGCAGTTCGCCCTCTAACGAGCAGTACTTC.

J is TRBJ2-2 and V is TRBV4-1, with 10 positions matching TRBD1. The germline V gene encodes CDR1 MGHRA and CDR2 YSYEKL. This CDR3 has 17 residues. The trim removed 0 bases at V and 7 bases at J, leaving 8 bases unmatched. CDR3 amino acids: CASSQDLGTGAGGELFF. CDR3 DNA: TGCGCCAGCAGCCAAGATCTAGGGACAGGGGCGGGCGGGGAGCTGTTTTTT.

The chain is built from TRBV7-9 and TRBJ2-2; D possibly corresponds to TRBD1 (6 bases). V lost 1 base to trimming and J lost 4 bases, with 7 bases between them. The CDR3 spans 14 residues. Germline values: CDR1 SEHNR, CDR2 FQNEAQ (reference sequence). CDR3 nucleotides: TGTGCCAGCAGCTTAGGGGGGCCCACCGGGGAGCTGTTTTTT. This encodes CASSLGGPTGELFF.

A remark on this clone: A read error may explain this, as a much larger clone is one base away. Other DNA variants within this sample encode the same CDR3. This chain links TRBV27 with TRBJ1-5, with 9 nucleotides matching TRBD1. V was pared by 3 bases and J by 4 bases, with 4 bases of the junction left unmatched. There are 15 residues in the CDR3. Per the germline V gene, CDR1 is MNHEY and CDR2 is SMNVEV (reference sequence). DNA for the CDR3: TGTGCCAGCAGTTTGCAAGGACAGGGGAATCAGCCCCAGCATTTT. Protein: CASSLQGQGNQPQHF.

On this clone itself: No DNA is shown, since the ends of the CDR3 on it are uncertain; the CDR3 is the one TCRdb lists. The rearrangement links TRBV5-8 to TRBJ1-1; the tabulated D call, TRBD1, remains unverified against the DNA. The CDR3 length is 14 residues, termini included. The germline gives CDR1 SGHTS, CDR2 YDEGEE. CDR3 loop: CASSVSFGGLKLSF.